This TCR beta chain was observed in a study of tumor and adjacent non-tumor tissue in lung cancer. Three rounds of nested PCR, following a modified ARM-PCR protocol, produced the TCRbeta library. TCRdb used MiXCR to reprocess the multiplex PCR reads, holding one entry per CDR3 protein. The sample holds 40,000 to 55,000 distinct CDR3 sequences, roughly 69% seen once. Worth noting for this clonotype: The target antigen is unknown.

The template was RNA from unsorted bulk tissue. More than 3 cm separated this lung sample from the edge of the tumor. Newly diagnosed lung cancer patients had thoracic surgery in China, August–late 2014, without prior chemotherapy. Notes on the study in general: Significantly higher TCR diversity was found in tumor than normal lung. Shorter survival was associated with higher TCR diversity in tumors. Top 100 clones took a larger repertoire share in normal lung.

V was cut by 9 bases and J by 8 bases, with 20 bases left in between. The CDR3 runs to 14 residues. Per germline, CDR1 SGHAT and CDR2 FQDESV (reference sequence). Sequenced input: distant non-tumor lung tissue. The TCR originated in a woman in her fifties or sixties with non-small cell lung cancer. The chain couples TRBV11-1 to TRBJ2-1; D is unresolved. For the CDR3, the DNA is TGTGCCAGGAGCCGGGCCTGTGGATTCGATGAGCAGTTCTTC. It translates to CARSRACGFDEQFF. The full variable domain, with the rest looked up from reference TRBV11-1 and TRBJ2-1, is EAEVAQSPRYKITEKSQAVAFWCDPISGHATLYWYRQILGQGPELLVQFQDESVVDDSQLPKDRFSAERLKGVDSTLKIQPAELGDSAMYLCARSRACGFDEQFFGPGTRLTVL.